The 15 T cell receptor beta chains in this list originate from one sample, sequenced in a study of beta chain features in type 1 diabetes (dated by TCRdb to the late 2010s). Their antigens remain unidentified. Library construction relied on the immunoSEQ multiplex PCR assay. All of the isolated RNA was reverse transcribed with the High Capacity cDNA Reverse Transcription Kit, so expressed TCRB transcripts were sequenced. In its TCRdb copy, this immuneACCESS table keeps in-frame sequences only and misses some clones. Where compared with another copy, unresolved V genes explain less than half of these, and the others have no known cause. The sample table holds some 44,000 clones, of which 66% were seen once. Approximately 2% of the sample lies in the top ten. Broad study findings and their caveats: Type 1 diabetes patients showed a moderate but significant shortening of TCRB CDR3 length in all four CD4+ subsets.

Sequencing was carried out using Tregs from blood. What this sample's cell subset or site label stands for: regulatory CD4+ T cells. The receptor source for this set is a woman aged 18-29 years with type 1 diabetes.

The gene calls are TRBV7-9 and TRBJ1-1; no firm D call. The germline V gene has CDR1 SEHNR and CDR2 FQNEAQ (reference sequence). Trimming removed 1 base from V and 2 bases from J, with 11 bases in between. The CDR3 is 15 amino acids. The CDR3 reads CASSLVRGVNTEAFF. As DNA, the CDR3 is TGTGCCAGCAGCTTAGTTAGAGGAGTTAACACTGAAGCTTTCTTT.

The chain recombines TRBV30 with TRBJ1-4; D uncertain. Per the germline V gene, CDR1 is GTSNPN and CDR2 is SVGIG (reference sequence). V was shortened by 5 bases and J by 5 bases, with 15 bases between the two germline ends. The CDR3 loop spans 14 amino acids. The CDR3 reads CAWCPRMRNEKLFF. The CDR3 region has the DNA TGTGCCTGGTGCCCGCGGATGAGGAATGAAAAACTGTTTTTT. The full variable domain, completed using reference TRBV30 and TRBJ1-4, is SQTIHQWPATLVQPVGSPLSLECTVEGTSNPNLYWYRQAAGRGLQLLFYSVGIGQISSEVPQNLSASRPQDRQFILSSKKLLLSDSGFYLCAWCPRMRNEKLFFGSGTQLSVL.

The chain links TRBV7-2 to TRBJ2-5; 7 bases are shared with TRBD2. V gave up 3 bases and J gave up 1 base; unmatched junction bases: 2. The CDR3 totals 14 residues. CDR1 SGHTA and CDR2 FQGNSA come from the germline V gene. The CDR3 nucleotides read TGTGCCAGCAGCTTCCCGGGGGGCCAAGAGACCCAGTACTTC. It translates to CASSFPGGQETQYF.

This clone was recorded a few times. V is TRBV2 and J is TRBJ1-2; D call uncertain. The CDR3 consists of 12 residues. The V gene's germline CDR1 is SNHLY and CDR2 FYNNEI. Trimming left V 5 bases short and J 2 bases short, with 6 bases between. The CDR3 DNA is TGTGCCAGCAGTCCAGTGAACTATGGCTACACCTTC. It translates to CASSPVNYGYTF.

Of note for this clone: This is likely a read error, given that the CDR3 carries no conserved phenylalanine or tryptophan at its end. The limits of the CDR3 on the DNA are not certain, so only TCRdb's listed CDR3 is given. The rearrangement uses TRBV6-5 and TRBJ1-5. The CDR3 region is 10 residues in length, termini included. Germline V gene data show CDR1 as MNHEY and CDR2 as SVGAGI. CDR3 region: CASMGGEESV.

The chain has TRBV12-5 and TRBJ1-1; D is uncertain. Trimming shortened V by 5 bases and J by 1 base, and 11 bases separated the two germline ends. Germline CDR1 and CDR2: LGHNT and FRNRAP. CDR3 length: 14 amino acids. The CDR3 sequence is CASGPPRRNTEAFF. CDR3 sequence (DNA): TGTGCTAGTGGTCCCCCAAGGAGGAACACTGAAGCTTTCTTT.

J is TRBJ2-2 and V is TRBV7-3, with 7 bases that match TRBD1. V lost 5 bases to trimming and J lost 5 bases; unmatched junction nucleotides: 8. The CDR3 runs 15 residues. The germline V gene encodes CDR1 SGHTA and CDR2 FQGTGA. This CDR3 is CASSPGAGGTGELFF. The DNA for the CDR3 is TGTGCCAGCAGCCCAGGAGCAGGGGGTACCGGGGAGCTGTTTTTT.

The chain joins TRBV5-8 to TRBJ2-5; TRBD2 aligns across 12 bases. CDR3 length equals 16 residues. The ends lost 4 bases at V and 3 bases at J; junction bases unmatched: 7. The germline V gene has CDR1 SGHTS and CDR2 YDEGEE. In nucleotides, the CDR3 is TGTGCCAGCAGCACGAGGCGACTAGCGGGAGAAGAGACCCAGTACTTC. This codes for CASSTRRLAGEETQYF.

The rearrangement links TRBV25-1 to TRBJ2-7, with 9 positions matching TRBD1. V was clipped by 4 bases and J by 4 bases; unmatched bases: 5. CDR3 length: 14 amino acids. Germline CDR1 and CDR2: MGHDK and SYGVNS. CDR3 in DNA: TGTGCCAGCAGTGGGGGACAGGGACGGTACGAGCAGTACTTC. Protein sequence: CASSGGQGRYEQYF.

The chain recombines TRBV5-6 with TRBJ1-6, with a possible D match to TRBD1 (5 bases). Germline CDR1 reads SGHDT; CDR2 reads YYEEEE. V lost 0 bases, J lost 8 bases, and 6 bases lay in between. The CDR3 extends over 13 amino acids. This chain's CDR3 is CASSLARDSPLHF. CDR3 DNA: TGTGCCAGCAGCTTGGCCAGGGATTCACCCCTCCACTTT.

The rearrangement joins TRBV6-4 to TRBJ1-2; 7 bases are shared with TRBD1. V was clipped by 5 bases and J by 4 bases; unmatched bases: 10. CDR1 and CDR2 (germline): MRHNA, SNTAGT. The length of the CDR3 is 15 residues. For the CDR3, the DNA is TGTGCCAGCAGTCCCCAGACAGGGCTTGGCTATGGCTACACCTTC. Amino acid sequence: CASSPQTGLGYGYTF.

This clone was picked up a small number of times. The chain uses TRBV28 and TRBJ1-2, with 7 bases lining up with TRBD1. Germline CDR1 and CDR2: MDHEN and SYDVKM. CDR3 length equals 12 residues. V shed 6 bases and J 4 bases; nucleotides not matched to a gene: 2. The CDR3 protein is CASRDRTYGYTF. The CDR3 coding sequence is TGTGCCAGCAGGGACAGGACCTATGGCTACACCTTC.

CDR3 DNA: TGTGCCAGCAGCTTATTTGGGACTGGGGAGCTGTTTTTT. This codes for CASSLFGTGELFF. The chain uses TRBV7-9 and TRBJ2-2; TRBD2 is a possible D gene (6 bases). Trimming cost V 2 bases and J 8 bases, with 9 bases left between them. The CDR3 consists of 13 residues. Germline V gene lookup returns CDR1 SEHNR and CDR2 FQNEAQ (reference sequence).

This chain uses TRBV11-2 with TRBJ2-3; 10 nucleotides align to TRBD2. V trimming: 8 bases; J trimming: 3 bases; junction bases outside the gene matches: 5. Germline-derived CDR1 and CDR2 are SGHAT and FQNNGV. The CDR3 loop spans 14 amino acids. The DNA of the CDR3 is TGTGCCAGCTCCTATAGCGGGGGGACAGATACGCAGTATTTT. Its protein product is CASSYSGGTDTQYF.

The chain is built from TRBV7-9 and TRBJ1-5, with D uncertain. The germline V gene encodes CDR1 SEHNR and CDR2 FQNEAQ (reference sequence). The V and J ends lost 3 bases and 2 bases respectively, with 5 bases between them. This CDR3 region has 13 residues. The CDR3 nucleotides are TGTGCCAGCAGCTTTAATCGCAATCAGCCCCAGCATTTT. Residues: CASSFNRNQPQHF.